This T cell receptor beta chain derives from a study of CD8 T cells in ankylosing spondylitis. Study outcomes and limitations: Researchers report that disease-linked clones proved CD8+ and relatively rare in peripheral blood. Previous work reported some of these motif variants in the synovial fluid and blood of reactive arthritis. Clones linked to disease were reported to show significant enrichment in matched ankylosing spondylitis synovial fluid. Typical of ankylosing spondylitis blood, it appeared, was a TCR beta motif of several highly homologous variants.

V was clipped by 8 bases and J by 0 bases, with 13 bases between them. The CDR3 length is 14 residues. Per the germline V gene, CDR1 is MDHEN and CDR2 is SYDVKM. About this clonotype: The antigen remains unidentified.

For TCR beta, libraries came from quantitative 5'-RACE with molecular barcodes. TCRdb redid the calling of the 5' RACE reads with MiXCR, one entry per CDR3 protein. The table shows a few hundred thousand distinct CDR3 sequences, with roughly 18% occurring only once. The TCR sequence derives from a male donor with ankylosing spondylitis. This chain connects TRBV28 to TRBJ1-1; the D is unclear. Input material: blood, either unsorted or a sorted T cell fraction (not recorded which). CDR3: CASQSGGLNTEAFF. In DNA form, the CDR3 reads TGTGCCAGCCAGTCCGGTGGGCTGAACACTGAAGCTTTCTTT.